Shown below are 17 T cell receptor beta chains from a single sample sequenced in a study of T cell changes during pregnancy in multiple sclerosis. Clones were sequenced by immunoSEQ multiplex PCR, and TCRdb holds only the in-frame ones, with some missing. The table lists about 84,000 clones, about 94% of them singletons. The material sequenced was peripheral blood, taken in the second trimester of pregnancy. The receptors were sampled from a female donor in good health, enrolled as a control in a pregnancy study.

The chain has TRBV6-6 and TRBJ1-1; perhaps TRBD1 as D (5 bases). V was shortened by 6 bases and J by 4 bases, with 15 bases between the two germline ends. Per germline, CDR1 MNHNY and CDR2 SVGAGI (reference sequence). This CDR3 spans 14 amino acids. The CDR3 here is CASRPGGAGTEAFF. As DNA, the CDR3 is TGTGCCAGCAGACCCGGGGGAGCGGGCACTGAAGCTTTCTTT.

This chain connects TRBV2 to TRBJ2-1, with 9 bases aligning to TRBD1. The J segment lost 7 bases and the V segment lost 0 bases, leaving 7 bases of the junction unmatched. Per the germline V gene, CDR1 is SNHLY and CDR2 is FYNNEI. This CDR3 is 16 amino acids long. CDR3 bases: TGTGCCAGCAGTGAAGCTGACAGGGGGTATGTGAATGAGCAGTTCTTC. Translated: CASSEADRGYVNEQFF.

This sequence joins TRBV6-5 and TRBJ2-7; 9 positions agree with TRBD2. CDR3 length: 14 residues. CDR1 MNHEY and CDR2 SVGAGI come from the germline V gene. The junction had 7 bases not matched to a gene; V was cut back by 4 bases and J by 6 bases. CDR3 region: CASSFAGGAGEQYF. The CDR3 DNA sequence: TGTGCCAGCAGTTTCGCGGGGGGGGCGGGCGAGCAGTACTTC.

This sequence joins TRBV5-1 and TRBJ2-2, with 8 bases lining up with TRBD2. This CDR3 is built from 15 residues. With 4 bases clipped from V and 7 bases from J, the junction kept 9 bases outside the gene matches. The germline V gene has CDR1 SGHRS and CDR2 YFSETQ. The DNA of the CDR3 is TGCGCCAGCAGCACCGGGGTTAGCGGGGTCGGGGAGCTGTTTTTT. It translates to CASSTGVSGVGELFF.

This chain's CDR3 is CASSPQGAKQYF. CDR3 bases: TGTGCCAGCAGTCCACAGGGGGCGAAGCAGTACTTC. The chain carries TRBV28 and TRBJ2-7, with 9 bases aligning to TRBD1. In germline, CDR1 is MDHEN, CDR2 SYDVKM. This CDR3 contains 12 residues. The J segment lost 8 bases and the V segment lost 5 bases, leaving 4 bases of the junction unmatched.

The chain joins TRBV27 to TRBJ2-3, with no clear D. This CDR3 has 15 residues. V dropped 8 bases and J dropped 6 bases, with 21 bases sitting between them. Germline CDR1 reads MNHEY; CDR2 reads SMNVEV (reference sequence). For the CDR3, the DNA is TGTGCCAGCCTTACAAAAACCCCAGATCACGATACGCAGTATTTT. Its protein is CASLTKTPDHDTQYF.

In its sample, this clone was seen once. The V call is TRBV7-9, the J call TRBJ1-1, with TRBD1 as a possible D gene (5 bases). The CDR3 loop spans 14 amino acids. Germline V gene lookup returns CDR1 SEHNR and CDR2 FQNEAQ (reference sequence). The V and J ends lost 1 base and 4 bases respectively, with 10 bases between them. CDR3 nucleotide sequence: TGTGCCAGCAGCTTAGAGGGGCGCAGCACTGAAGCTTTCTTT. Its protein product is CASSLEGRSTEAFF.

The chain carries TRBV27 and TRBJ1-1, with 7 bases matching TRBD1. The V segment lost 5 bases and the J segment 2 bases; nucleotides outside the gene matches: 8. The CDR3 runs to 15 residues. Germline CDR1 reads MNHEY; CDR2 reads SMNVEV (reference sequence). The CDR3 region has the DNA TGTGCCAGCAGTCCCTGGACAGGCCGAAACACTGAAGCTTTCTTT. It yields the protein CASSPWTGRNTEAFF.

The V call is TRBV7-9, the J call TRBJ2-5; the match to TRBD1 covers 7 bases. Trimming cost V 0 bases and J 5 bases; bases outside gene matches: 3. This CDR3 is 14 amino acids long. Germline V gene data show CDR1 as SEHNR and CDR2 as FQNEAQ (reference sequence). This chain's CDR3 is CASSLAQGEETQYF. The CDR3 nucleotides are TGTGCCAGCAGCTTAGCTCAGGGGGAGGAGACCCAGTACTTC. The full variable domain, in which reference TRBV7-9 and TRBJ2-5 provide the parts outside the CDR3, is DTGVSQNPRHKITKRGQNVTFRCDPISEHNRLYWYRQTLGQGPEFLTYFQNEAQLEKSRLLSDRFSAERPKGSFSTLEIQRTEQGDSAMYLCASSLAQGEETQYFGPGTRLLVL.

The rearrangement uses TRBV5-1 and TRBJ2-3; 11 nucleotides agree with TRBD2. Germline V gives CDR1 SGHRS, CDR2 YFSETQ. The CDR3 is 16 residues long. Trimming removed 1 base from V and 11 bases from J; junction bases left unmatched: 12. In nucleotides, the CDR3 is TGCGCCAGCAGCTTGCGATCCGGACTAGCGGGTGGGGAGCAGTATTTT. Its translation is CASSLRSGLAGGEQYF.

The rearrangement joins TRBV4-1 to TRBJ2-1; 15 bases map to TRBD2. V trimming: 2 bases; J trimming: 0 bases; junction bases outside the gene matches: 11. The germline V gene has CDR1 MGHRA and CDR2 YSYEKL. This CDR3 has 21 amino acids. CDR3 in amino acids: CASSQTPGLAGGPSSYNEQFF. The CDR3 DNA reads as TGCGCCAGCAGCCAAACCCCGGGACTAGCGGGAGGACCCAGCTCCTACAATGAGCAGTTCTTC.

The rearrangement joins TRBV6-5 to TRBJ2-7, with 9 bases fitting TRBD1. The CDR3 sequence is 15 residues long. The germline V gene encodes CDR1 MNHEY and CDR2 SVGAGI. V dropped 4 bases and J dropped 3; count of bases not matched to a gene: 7. CDR3 nucleotide sequence: TGTGCCAGCAGTTCCCCCGGGACAGGGAGCTACGAGCAGTACTTC. Translation gives CASSSPGTGSYEQYF.

The gene calls are TRBV6-4 and TRBJ1-1; 10 bases line up with TRBD1. This CDR3 has 17 residues. Per germline, CDR1 MRHNA and CDR2 SNTAGT. The J segment lost 1 base and the V segment lost 5 bases, leaving 10 bases of the junction unmatched. CDR3 sequence (DNA): TGTGCCAGCAGTTATACCGGACAGGGGGGTTCGAACACTGAAGCTTTCTTT. This gives the protein CASSYTGQGGSNTEAFF.

CDR3 region: CASSSRVTLNTGELFF. The CDR3, as DNA: TGCGCCAGCAGCTCCCGGGTCACCCTGAACACCGGGGAGCTGTTTTTT. This chain connects TRBV5-1 to TRBJ2-2, with no clear D. Trimming removed 3 bases from V and 1 base from J, with 13 bases in between. There are 16 residues in the CDR3. Germline V gene data show CDR1 as SGHRS and CDR2 as YFSETQ.

The rearrangement uses TRBV19 and TRBJ1-2; the D is unclear. V was pared by 7 bases and J by 3 bases, with 12 bases between. The germline V gene has CDR1 LNHDA and CDR2 SQIVND (reference sequence). The CDR3 is 13 amino acids. CDR3 residues: CASTTREYYGYTF. DNA for the CDR3: TGTGCCAGTACAACGAGGGAGTACTATGGCTACACCTTC.

The chain has TRBV11-2 and TRBJ2-1; 13 nucleotides align to TRBD2. Germline V CDR1 and CDR2: SGHAT, FQNNGV. The V segment lost 4 bases and the J segment 2 bases; nucleotides outside the gene matches: 2. The CDR3 extends over 16 amino acids. The CDR3 bases are TGTGCCAGCAGCTCAGGACTAGCGGGGGCCTACAATGAGCAGTTCTTC. This codes for CASSSGLAGAYNEQFF.

This clone was picked up one time. The chain combines TRBV7-6 with TRBJ2-1; D is unresolved. V was cut by 4 bases and J by 5 bases, with 15 bases left in between. Germline-derived CDR1 and CDR2 are SGHVS and FNYEAQ. The CDR3 extends over 15 amino acids. CDR3 amino acids: CASSSLYSLDNEQFF. CDR3 sequence (DNA): TGTGCCAGCAGCTCACTTTATTCACTCGACAATGAGCAGTTCTTC.